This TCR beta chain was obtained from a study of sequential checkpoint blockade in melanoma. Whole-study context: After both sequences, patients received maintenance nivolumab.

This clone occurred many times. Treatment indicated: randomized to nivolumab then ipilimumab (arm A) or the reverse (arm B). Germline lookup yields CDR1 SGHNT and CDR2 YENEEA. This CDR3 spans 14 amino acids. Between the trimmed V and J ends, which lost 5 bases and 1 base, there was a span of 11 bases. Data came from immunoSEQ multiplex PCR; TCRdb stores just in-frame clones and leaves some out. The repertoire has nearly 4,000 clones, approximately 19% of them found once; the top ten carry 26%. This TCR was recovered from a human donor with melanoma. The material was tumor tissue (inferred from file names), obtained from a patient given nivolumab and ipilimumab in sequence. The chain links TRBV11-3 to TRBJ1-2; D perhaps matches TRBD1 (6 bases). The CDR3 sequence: CASSPDSLNYGYTF. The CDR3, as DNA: TGTGCCAGCAGCCCGGACAGCCTTAACTATGGCTACACCTTC. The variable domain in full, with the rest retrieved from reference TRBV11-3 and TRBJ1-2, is EAGVVQSPRYKIIEKKQPVAFWCNPISGHNTLYWYLQNLGQGPELLIRYENEEAVDDSQLPKDRFSAERLKGVDSTLKIQPAELGDSAVYLCASSPDSLNYGYTFGSGTRLTVV.